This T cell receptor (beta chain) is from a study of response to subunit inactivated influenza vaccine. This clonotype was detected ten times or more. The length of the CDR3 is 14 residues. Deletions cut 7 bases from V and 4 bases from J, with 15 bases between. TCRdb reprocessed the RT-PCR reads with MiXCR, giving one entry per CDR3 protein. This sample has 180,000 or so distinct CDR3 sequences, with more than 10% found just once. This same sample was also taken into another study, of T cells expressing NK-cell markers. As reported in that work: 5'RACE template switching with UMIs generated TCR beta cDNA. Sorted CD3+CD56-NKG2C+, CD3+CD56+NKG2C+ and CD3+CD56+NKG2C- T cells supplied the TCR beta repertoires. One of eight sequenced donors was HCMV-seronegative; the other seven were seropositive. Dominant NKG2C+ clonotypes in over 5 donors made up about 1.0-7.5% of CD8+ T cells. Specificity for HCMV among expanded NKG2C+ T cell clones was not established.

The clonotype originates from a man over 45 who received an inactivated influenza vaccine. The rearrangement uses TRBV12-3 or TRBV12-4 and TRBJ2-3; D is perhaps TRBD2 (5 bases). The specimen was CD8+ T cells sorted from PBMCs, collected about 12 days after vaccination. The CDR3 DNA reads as TGTGCCAGCACCCAAGCGGTCGTTCCAGATACGCAGTATTTT. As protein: CASTQAVVPDTQYF.